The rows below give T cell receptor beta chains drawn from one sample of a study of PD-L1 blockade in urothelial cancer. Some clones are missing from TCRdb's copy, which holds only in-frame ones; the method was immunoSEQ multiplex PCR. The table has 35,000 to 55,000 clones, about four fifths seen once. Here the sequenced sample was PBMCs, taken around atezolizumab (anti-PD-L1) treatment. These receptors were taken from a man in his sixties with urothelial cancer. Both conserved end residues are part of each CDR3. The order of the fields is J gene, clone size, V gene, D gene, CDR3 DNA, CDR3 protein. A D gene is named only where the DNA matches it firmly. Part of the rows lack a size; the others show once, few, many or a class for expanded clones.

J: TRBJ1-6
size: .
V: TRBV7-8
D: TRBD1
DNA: TGTGCCAGCAGCCCCAACAGGGGATTTAATTCACCCCTCCACTTT
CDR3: CASSPNRGFNSPLHF

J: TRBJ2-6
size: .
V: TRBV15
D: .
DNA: TGTGCCACCTCCCTTGGACAGAGCTCTGGGGCCAACGTCCTGACTTTC
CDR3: CATSLGQSSGANVLTF

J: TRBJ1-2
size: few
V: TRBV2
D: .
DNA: TGTGCCAGCAGTTCTATCTCCTCAAACTATGGCTACACCTTC
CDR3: CASSSISSNYGYTF

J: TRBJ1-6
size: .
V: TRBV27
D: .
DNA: TGTGCCAGCAGTTTAAGGCGTCAGGATAATTCACCCCTCCACTTT
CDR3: CASSLRRQDNSPLHF

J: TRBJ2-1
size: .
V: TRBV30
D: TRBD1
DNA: TGTGCCTGGAACAGGGGGCTGAGGAATGAGCAGTTCTTC
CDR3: CAWNRGLRNEQFF

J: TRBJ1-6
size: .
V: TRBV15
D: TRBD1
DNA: TGTGCCACCAGCAGGGGGACAGGGGCCCTTGCCGACTTT
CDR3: CATSRGTGALADF

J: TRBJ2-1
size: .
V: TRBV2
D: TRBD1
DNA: TGTGCCAGCATCTCGGACAGGGGTGGCCACAATGAGCAGTTCTTC
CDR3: CASISDRGGHNEQFF

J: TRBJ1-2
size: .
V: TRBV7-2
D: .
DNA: TGTGCCAGCAGCCCCTGGGGCGTACTTGTGGGCGGCTACACCTTC
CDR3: CASSPWGVLVGGYTF

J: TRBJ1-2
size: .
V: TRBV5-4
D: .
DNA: TGTGCCAGCAGCGCCTTGACAGGCAACTATGGCTACACCTTC
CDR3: CASSALTGNYGYTF

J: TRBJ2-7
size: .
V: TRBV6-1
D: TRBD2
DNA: TGTGCCAGCAGTGAACGGGGAGCGGGGGGGTTGCGGGAGCAGTACTTC
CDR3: CASSERGAGGLREQYF

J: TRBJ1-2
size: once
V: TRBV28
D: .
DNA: TGTGCCCTTGATACGGCCGGAGGGAACTATGGCTACACCTTC
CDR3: CALDTAGGNYGYTF

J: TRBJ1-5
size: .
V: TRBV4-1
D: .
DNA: TGCGCCAGCAGCCTGGCTGCCTCCAATCAGCCCCAGCATTTT
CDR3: CASSLAASNQPQHF

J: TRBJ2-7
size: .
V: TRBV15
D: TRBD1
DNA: TGTGCCACCAGCAACCCGGGACAGGCAATATCCTACGAGCAGTACTTC
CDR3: CATSNPGQAISYEQYF

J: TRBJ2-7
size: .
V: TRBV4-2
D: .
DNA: TGTGCCAGCAGCCAAGCGAGGGAAGGGGGCTACGAGCAGTACTTC
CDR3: CASSQAREGGYEQYF

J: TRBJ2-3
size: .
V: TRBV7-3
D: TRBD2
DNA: TGTGCCAGCAGCTTGGGAGGGGCAGATACGCAGTATTTT
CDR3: CASSLGGADTQYF

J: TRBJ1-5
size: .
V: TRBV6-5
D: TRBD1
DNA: TGTGCCAGCAGTGACAGGGCCAGCAATCAGCCCCAGCATTTT
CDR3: CASSDRASNQPQHF

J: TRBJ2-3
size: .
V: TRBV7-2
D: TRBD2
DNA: TGTGCCAGCAGCCGGGGGGGGAATCCAGATACGCAGTATTTT
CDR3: CASSRGGNPDTQYF

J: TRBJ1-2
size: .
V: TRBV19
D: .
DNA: TGTGCCAGTAGACGGGACTTAATGGTTGGCTACACCTTC
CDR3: CASRRDLMVGYTF

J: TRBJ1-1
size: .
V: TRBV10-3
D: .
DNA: TGTGCCATCAGTGAACTAAAATCAAACACTGAAGCTTTCTTT
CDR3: CAISELKSNTEAFF

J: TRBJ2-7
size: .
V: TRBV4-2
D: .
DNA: TGTGCCAGCAGCCAAGGGGCTGACTCCTACGAGCAGTACTTC
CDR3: CASSQGADSYEQYF

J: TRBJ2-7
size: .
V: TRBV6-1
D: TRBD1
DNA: TGTGCCAGCAGTGAACCGGACAGGGGTGGGGGCGAGCAGTACTTC
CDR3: CASSEPDRGGGEQYF

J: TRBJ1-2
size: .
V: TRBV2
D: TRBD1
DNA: TGTGCCAGCAGTGAAGCGACAGGGCCGAATGGCTACACCTTC
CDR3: CASSEATGPNGYTF

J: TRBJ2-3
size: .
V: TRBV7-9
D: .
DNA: TGTGCCAGCAGCCCCGGAGCAGGGGGGACAGATACGCAGTATTTT
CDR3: CASSPGAGGTDTQYF

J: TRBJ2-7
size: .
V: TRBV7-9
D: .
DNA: TGTGCCAGCAGCCCGCGGGACGCAGGCTCCTACGAGCAGTACTTC
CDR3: CASSPRDAGSYEQYF

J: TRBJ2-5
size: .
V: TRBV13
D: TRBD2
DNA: TGTGCCAGCAGCTTGGGACTAGCGGAAGAGACCCAGTACTTC
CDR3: CASSLGLAEETQYF

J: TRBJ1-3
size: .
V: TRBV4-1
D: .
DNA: TGCGCCAGCAGCCCTGGGGCCGGCTCTGGAAACACCATATATTTT
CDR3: CASSPGAGSGNTIYF

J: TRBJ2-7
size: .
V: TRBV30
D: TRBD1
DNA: TGTGCCTGGATTCAGGGGGACGGCTACTACGAGCAGTACTTC
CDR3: CAWIQGDGYYEQYF

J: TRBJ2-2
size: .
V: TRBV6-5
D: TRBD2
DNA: TGTGCCAGCAGTTTTAGCGGGGGCAACACCGGGGAGCTGTTTTTT
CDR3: CASSFSGGNTGELFF

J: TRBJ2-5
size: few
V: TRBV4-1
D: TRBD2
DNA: TGCGCCAGCAGCCAAGGGGGGGGGAGTCCCCAAGAGACCCAGTACTTC
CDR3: CASSQGGGSPQETQYF

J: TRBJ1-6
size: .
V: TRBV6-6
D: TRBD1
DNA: TGTGCCAGCAGTTACACAAGACAGGGTGATAATTCACCCCTCCACTTT
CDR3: CASSYTRQGDNSPLHF

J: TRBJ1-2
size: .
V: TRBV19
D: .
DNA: TGTGCCAGTAGTTGGGACAACTTGGACTATGGCTACACCTTC
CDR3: CASSWDNLDYGYTF

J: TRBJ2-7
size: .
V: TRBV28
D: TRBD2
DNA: TGTGCCAGCAGGGGGGCGGGGGGCCCTACCTACGAGCAGTACTTC
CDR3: CASRGAGGPTYEQYF

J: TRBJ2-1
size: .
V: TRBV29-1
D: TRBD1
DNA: TGCAGCGTCCGAGACAGGGCGGGTAATGAGCAGTTCTTC
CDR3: CSVRDRAGNEQFF

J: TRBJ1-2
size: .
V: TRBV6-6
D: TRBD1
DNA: TGTGCCAGCAGTTATACCCGGGACAGGGACAACTATGGCTACACCTTC
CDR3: CASSYTRDRDNYGYTF

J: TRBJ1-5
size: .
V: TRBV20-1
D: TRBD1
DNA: TGCAGTGCGAGGGGGCTAGGGCCCCAGCATTTT
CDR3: CSARGLGPQHF